A single T cell receptor beta chain is shown here with its context. Its antigen is unidentified. The CDR3 has 12 residues. Germline V gene lookup returns CDR1 MGHDK and CDR2 SYGVNS. With 2 bases removed from V and 5 bases from J, the gap between germline ends came to 7 bases. Study findings and constraints: Greatest tumor Treg TCR overlap was with tumor naive CD4+ cells.

Full-length variable regions came from constant-region reverse primers plus semi-nested Nested Universal Primer A PCR. Each CDR3 protein is one row after TCRdb ran MiXCR on the 5' RACE reads. This table has about 57,000 distinct CDR3 sequences, more than 25% appearing once. Tregs were sorted as CD4+CD25+CD127-/low cells. This chain joins TRBV25-1 and TRBJ2-7; a possible D gene is TRBD1 (5 bases). The TCR comes from a female donor with breast cancer. The sequencing sample was made of tumor-infiltrating Tregs sorted from the breast tumor. The CDR3 protein is CASSEEGDEQYF. CDR3 coding DNA: TGTGCCAGCAGTGAAGAAGGGGACGAGCAGTACTTC.